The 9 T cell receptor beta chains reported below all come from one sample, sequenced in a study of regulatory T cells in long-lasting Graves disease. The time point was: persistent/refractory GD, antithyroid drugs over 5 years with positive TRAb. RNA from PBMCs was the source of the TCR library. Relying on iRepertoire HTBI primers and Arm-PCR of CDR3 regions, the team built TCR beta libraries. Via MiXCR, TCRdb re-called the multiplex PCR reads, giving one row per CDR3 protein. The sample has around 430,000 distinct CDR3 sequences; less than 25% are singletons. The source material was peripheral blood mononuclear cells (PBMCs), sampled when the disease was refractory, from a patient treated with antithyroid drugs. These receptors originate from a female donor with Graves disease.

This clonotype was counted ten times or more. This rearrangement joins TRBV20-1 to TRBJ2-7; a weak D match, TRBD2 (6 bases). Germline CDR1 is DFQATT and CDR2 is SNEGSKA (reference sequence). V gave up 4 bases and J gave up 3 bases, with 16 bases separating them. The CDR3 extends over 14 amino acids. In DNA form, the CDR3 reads TGCAGTGCTACCTCCTGGAGGCGGGACTACGAGCAGTACTTC. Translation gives CSATSWRRDYEQYF.

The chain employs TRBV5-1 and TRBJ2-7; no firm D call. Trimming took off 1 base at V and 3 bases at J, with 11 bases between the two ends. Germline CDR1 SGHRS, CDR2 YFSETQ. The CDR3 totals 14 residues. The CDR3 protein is CASSLRPEDYEQYF. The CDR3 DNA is TGCGCCAGCAGCTTGCGACCCGAGGACTACGAGCAGTACTTC.

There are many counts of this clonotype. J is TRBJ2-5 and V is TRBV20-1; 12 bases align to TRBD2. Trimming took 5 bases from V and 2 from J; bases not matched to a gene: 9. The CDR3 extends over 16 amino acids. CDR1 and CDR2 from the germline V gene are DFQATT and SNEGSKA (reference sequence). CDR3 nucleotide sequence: TGCAGTGCTGTCCCCTCTAGCGGGGGGGGGCAAGAGACCCAGTACTTC. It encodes CSAVPSSGGGQETQYF.

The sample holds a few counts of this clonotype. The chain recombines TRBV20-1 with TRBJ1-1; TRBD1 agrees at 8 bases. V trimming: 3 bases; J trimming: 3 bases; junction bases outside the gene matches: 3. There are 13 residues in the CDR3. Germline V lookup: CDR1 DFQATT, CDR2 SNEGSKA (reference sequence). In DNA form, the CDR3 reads TGCAGTGCTAGGTTACAGGGGGACACTGAAGCTTTCTTT. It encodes CSARLQGDTEAFF.

CDR3 region: CRGGVKNTEAFF. The CDR3 DNA reads TGCAGGGGCGGGGTCAAGAACACTGAAGCTTTCTTT. The rearrangement joins TRBV20-1 to TRBJ1-1; D is undetermined. The CDR3 has 12 amino acids. Germline CDR1 reads DFQATT; CDR2 reads SNEGSKA (reference sequence).

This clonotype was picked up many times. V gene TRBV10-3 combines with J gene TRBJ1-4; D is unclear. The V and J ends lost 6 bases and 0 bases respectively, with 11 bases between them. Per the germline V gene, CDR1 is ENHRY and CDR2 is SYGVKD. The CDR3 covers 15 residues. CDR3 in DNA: TGTGCCATCAGGAGCGCGGGTGCAACTAATGAAAAACTGTTTTTT. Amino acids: CAIRSAGATNEKLFF.

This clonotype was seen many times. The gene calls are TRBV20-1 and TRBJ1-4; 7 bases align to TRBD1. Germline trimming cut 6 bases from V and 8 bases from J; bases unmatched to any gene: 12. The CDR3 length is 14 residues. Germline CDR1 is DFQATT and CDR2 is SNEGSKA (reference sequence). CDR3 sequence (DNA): TGCAGTGCCAGGTCGAGACAGGGCAACGAAAAACTGTTTTTT. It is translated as CSARSRQGNEKLFF.

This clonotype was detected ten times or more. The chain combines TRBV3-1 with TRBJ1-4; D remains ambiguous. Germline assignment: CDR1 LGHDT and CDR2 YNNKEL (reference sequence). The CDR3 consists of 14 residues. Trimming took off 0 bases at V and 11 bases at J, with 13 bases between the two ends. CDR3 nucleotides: TGTGCCAGCAGCCAAGACCTATTGGGGTATAAACTGTTTTTT. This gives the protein CASSQDLLGYKLFF.

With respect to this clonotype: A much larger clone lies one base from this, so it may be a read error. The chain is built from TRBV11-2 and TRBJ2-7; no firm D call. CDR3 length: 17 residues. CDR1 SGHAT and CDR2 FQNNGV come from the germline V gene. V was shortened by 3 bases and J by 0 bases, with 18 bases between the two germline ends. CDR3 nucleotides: TGTGCCAGCAGCTTCCATCCCAGGACGGAGACCTCCTACGAGCAGTACTTC. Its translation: CASSFHPRTETSYEQYF.